These 26 T cell receptor beta chains were sequenced from one sample in a study of T cell clonality in common variable immunodeficiency. Only in-frame clones appear in the TCRdb table, and some are missing; sequencing was by immunoSEQ multiplex PCR. The data show under 45,000 clones, with none appearing a single time. The sequencing input was peripheral blood mononuclear cells. Receptors were obtained from a person between 18 and 75 years old in good health.

The table lists this clone with many counts. The sequenced fragment ends 3 residues before the CDR3 boundary, so the rest is inferred from the germline J gene. The chain employs TRBV19 and TRBJ2-3, with D hard to call. Trimming removed 5 bases at V and 7 bases at J, with 16 bases between. The CDR3 is 14 amino acids. Germline lookup yields CDR1 LNHDA and CDR2 SQIVND (reference sequence). This chain's CDR3 is CASSYEGRLNTQYF. CDR3 DNA, as far as it was read: TGTGCCAGTAGTTATGAAGGGCGCCTTAATACG.

This clone was counted many times. The read comes to an end 3 residues before the CDR3 does, leaving the germline J gene to fill in the end. The chain couples TRBV6-2 or TRBV6-3 to TRBJ2-3; 7 bases fit TRBD2. CDR1 and CDR2 from the germline V gene are MNHEY and SVGEGT. The ends lost 2 bases at V and 4 bases at J; junction bases unmatched: 3. The CDR3 runs to 14 residues. The CDR3 DNA, read in part, is TGTGCCAGCAGTTACGGACGGGGGGCAGATACG. As protein: CASSYGRGADT. The full CDR3 sequence reads CASSYGRGADTQYF.

This clone was counted ten times or more. The read comes to an end 3 residues before the CDR3 does, leaving the germline J gene to fill in the end. The V call is TRBV2, the J call TRBJ2-1; TRBD2 aligns across 13 bases. This CDR3 contains 19 residues. Germline V gene lookup returns CDR1 SNHLY and CDR2 FYNNEI. V was clipped by 3 bases and J by 2 bases; unmatched bases: 10. The sequenced part of the CDR3 DNA is TGTGCCAGCAGTGATGTTGGACTAGCGGGGGTCCCTACCTACAATGAG. As protein: CASSDVGLAGVPTYNE. The entire CDR3 protein reads CASSDVGLAGVPTYNEQFF.

This clone was recorded at least ten times. The read ends 3 residues before the CDR3 terminus; that terminus is restored from the germline J gene. V usage is TRBV10-3 and J usage is TRBJ1-6; D not resolved. The CDR3 has 13 residues. Germline assignment: CDR1 ENHRY and CDR2 SYGVKD. Trimming removed 6 bases at V and 9 bases at J, with 12 bases between. CDR3 DNA (partial): TGTGCCATCAGCCCTGGCGAGGGTTCACCC. Translated, it gives CAISPGEGSP. The entire CDR3 is CAISPGEGSPLHF.

This clone was detected only a few times. The CDR3 region is CASSGTVHEQFF. The DNA read from the CDR3 is TGTGCCAGCTCCGGGACAGTTCATGAG. The V gene is TRBV18, the J gene TRBJ2-1, with 7 bases lining up with TRBD1. The CDR3 end is not reached by the read, which stops 3 residues before it; the germline J gene fills it in. This CDR3 region has 12 residues. Germline assignment: CDR1 KGHSH and CDR2 LQKENI. V gave up 6 bases and J gave up 8 bases; unmatched junction bases: 4.

There are many counts of this clone. Coverage ceases 3 residues before the CDR3 finishes, and the germline J gene fills in the end. The genes are TRBV20-1 and TRBJ2-7; perhaps TRBD2 as D (6 bases). V was pared by 3 bases and J by 0 bases, with 9 bases between. The germline V gene encodes CDR1 DFQATT and CDR2 SNEGSKA (reference sequence). The CDR3 consists of 13 residues. CDR3 DNA, as far as it was read: TGCAGTGCTAGCCCTAGCGCCTCCTACGAG. It is translated as CSASPSASYE. The whole CDR3 sequence is CSASPSASYEQYF.

This clone was observed many times. Sequencing ends 3 residues short of the CDR3 end; the germline J gene provides the rest. This chain links TRBV19 with TRBJ2-3, with TRBD1 as a possible D gene (6 bases). Trimming shortened V by 2 bases and J by 1 base, and 10 bases separated the two germline ends. Germline V gene data show CDR1 as LNHDA and CDR2 as SQIVND (reference sequence). This CDR3 is 15 amino acids long. CDR3 DNA (partial): TGTGCCAGTAGTATATCCAGGGGAGGCACAGATACG. Protein product: CASSISRGGTDT. The full CDR3 protein reads CASSISRGGTDTQYF.

There are many counts of this clone. The sequence runs out 3 residues before the end of the CDR3; the remainder is reconstructed from the germline J gene. The rearrangement uses TRBV2 and TRBJ2-6; possibly TRBD1 for D (5 bases). From germline, CDR1 is SNHLY and CDR2 FYNNEI. Trimming removed 6 bases from V and 0 bases from J, with 12 bases in between. This CDR3 is 16 amino acids long. Here the CDR3 reads CASRNRFGSGANVLTF. CDR3 DNA, as far as it was read: TGTGCCAGCAGGAACAGGTTCGGCTCTGGGGCCAACGTC.

Many counts were recorded for this clone. The CDR3 goes on 3 residues after the read ends, and that part is filled in from the germline J gene. The chain carries TRBV5-6 and TRBJ1-2; D remains unclear. The CDR3 consists of 13 residues. CDR1 SGHDT and CDR2 YYEEEE come from the germline V gene. Partial CDR3 DNA: TGTGCCAGCAGCTTGGCAGCGGGGTCGGGC. This translates into CASSLAAGSG. The whole CDR3 is CASSLAAGSGYTF.

At least ten counts were recorded for this clone. The read finishes 3 residues shy of the CDR3 end, and the germline J gene is used to complete it. The chain combines TRBV19 with TRBJ2-2; 9 bases align to TRBD2. The CDR3 has 15 amino acids. The ends lost 4 bases at V and 1 base at J; junction bases unmatched: 1. CDR1 is LNHDA and CDR2 is SQIVND in the germline V gene (reference sequence). Incomplete CDR3 DNA: TGTGCCAGTAGTAGCGGGAGGGTGAACACCGGGGAG. This sequence encodes CASSSGRVNTGE. The whole CDR3 protein is CASSSGRVNTGELFF.

This clone was observed at least ten times. From the germline J gene comes the end of the CDR3, since the read stops 3 residues before it. This rearrangement joins TRBV4-1 to TRBJ2-7; 7 bases fit TRBD1. The CDR3 runs to 16 residues. The V and J ends lost 4 bases and 1 base, in that order; junction bases with no gene match: 10. CDR1 and CDR2 from the germline V gene are MGHRA and YSYEKL. Partial CDR3 DNA: TGCGCCAGCAGCCCTCGCTACAGGGGTGGTTCCTACGAG. It specifies CASSPRYRGGSYE. The full CDR3 protein is CASSPRYRGGSYEQYF.

Ten or more counts support this clone. Sequencing ends 3 residues short of the CDR3 end; the germline J gene provides the rest. This sequence joins TRBV20-1 and TRBJ2-5; 10 bases are shared with TRBD1. Germline V gene sequence: CDR1 DFQATT, CDR2 SNEGSKA (reference sequence). With V trimmed by 3 bases and J by 4 bases, 11 bases remained unmatched. The CDR3 covers 16 residues. Here the CDR3 reads CSASPPWGQGLETQYF. The sequenced part of the CDR3 DNA is TGCAGTGCTAGCCCTCCATGGGGACAGGGGTTAGAGACC.

In this sample, this clone turned up many times. The read ends 3 residues early relative to the CDR3; the germline J gene fills the gap. This sequence joins TRBV20-1 and TRBJ2-7; TRBD2 agrees at 11 bases. The germline gives CDR1 DFQATT, CDR2 SNEGSKA (reference sequence). V dropped 2 bases and J dropped 4; count of bases not matched to a gene: 1. The CDR3 contains 13 residues. The CDR3 loop reads CSARTSGSYEQYF. The covered CDR3 bases are TGCAGTGCTAGAACTAGCGGGAGTTACGAG.

This clone has at least ten counts. The observed sequence ends 3 residues before the CDR3 terminus, with the missing tail filled in from the germline J gene. The gene calls are TRBV10-3 and TRBJ2-7, with a possible D match to TRBD2 (6 bases). With 10 bases removed from V and 2 bases from J, the gap between germline ends came to 9 bases. CDR1 is ENHRY, CDR2 SYGVKD, per germline. This CDR3 has 11 amino acids. This CDR3 reads CATGLTYEQYF. CDR3 bases read: TGTGCCACCGGACTAACCTACGAG.

With regard to this clone: The read finishes 3 residues shy of the CDR3 end, and the germline J gene is used to complete it. This chain joins TRBV5-6 and TRBJ2-7; weak D call: TRBD1 (6 bases). Germline V CDR1 and CDR2: SGHDT, YYEEEE. The ends were cut back, 2 bases at V and 3 bases at J, with 9 bases in the middle. This CDR3 spans 13 amino acids. CDR3 DNA, as far as it was read: TGTGCCAGCAGCTTCCCAGGGGACTACGAG. This sequence encodes CASSFPGDYE. The whole CDR3 reads CASSFPGDYEQYF.

This clone was counted ten times or more. The read finishes 3 residues shy of the CDR3 end, and the germline J gene is used to complete it. This rearrangement joins TRBV6-1 to TRBJ2-7; TRBD1 agrees at 9 bases. The CDR3 is 14 residues long. With 3 bases clipped from V and 1 base from J, the junction kept 1 base outside the gene matches. Germline V lookup: CDR1 MNHNS, CDR2 SASEGT. The sequenced CDR3 bases are TGTGCCAGCAGTGAGGGGACAGGGTCCTACGAG. Translating it yields CASSEGTGSYE. The whole CDR3 sequence is CASSEGTGSYEQYF.

In this sample, this clone turned up many times. Read sequence stops 3 residues before the CDR3 end, and the germline J gene provides the missing end. V usage is TRBV19 and J usage is TRBJ2-5; 9 nucleotides line up with TRBD1. The CDR3 totals 15 residues. Losses at the gene ends were 6 bases for V and 1 base for J; bases not matched to a gene: 6. From germline, CDR1 is LNHDA and CDR2 SQIVND (reference sequence). The CDR3 loop reads CASSTGTGSQETQYF. Partial CDR3 DNA: TGTGCCAGTAGCACCGGGACAGGGTCCCAAGAGACC.

In its sample, this clone was seen many times. The CDR3 end lies 3 residues beyond the end of the read and is filled in from the germline J gene. The V gene is TRBV6-1, the J gene TRBJ1-6; perhaps TRBD1 as D (5 bases). V lost 1 base to trimming and J lost 10 bases, with 11 bases between them. The CDR3 runs 14 residues. Germline V CDR1 and CDR2: MNHNS, SASEGT. The CDR3 sequence: CASSEGQKASPLHF. The DNA read from the CDR3 is TGTGCCAGCAGTGAAGGACAGAAGGCCTCACCC.

This clone was detected ten times or more. With the read ending 3 residues before the CDR3 end, the germline J gene is used to fill in that end. The gene calls are TRBV28 and TRBJ2-2, with TRBD1 as a possible D gene (6 bases). CDR3 length equals 16 residues. Germline CDR1 and CDR2: MDHEN and SYDVKM. V was cut by 3 bases and J by 4 bases, with 15 bases left in between. CDR3 region: CASSFGTGTFTGELFF. CDR3 DNA, as far as it was read: TGTGCCAGCAGTTTTGGGACCGGGACATTCACCGGGGAG.

This clone was counted at least ten times. The read terminates 3 residues before the CDR3 end, so the remaining end is supplied by the germline J gene. The J gene is TRBJ2-3, the V gene TRBV28, with no clear D. The V and J ends lost 6 bases and 2 bases respectively, with 15 bases between them. There are 15 residues in the CDR3. In germline, CDR1 is MDHEN, CDR2 SYDVKM. Incomplete CDR3 DNA: TGTGCCAGCAGCGCAATTGACACTCTCACAGATACG. As protein: CASSAIDTLTDT. The entire CDR3 protein reads CASSAIDTLTDTQYF.

There are many counts of this clone. The read terminates 3 residues ahead of where the CDR3 ends, so the germline J gene completes it. The chain joins TRBV20-1 to TRBJ2-1; D is uncertain. This CDR3 has 13 residues. Trimming removed 1 base from V and 1 base from J, with 5 bases in between. CDR1 and CDR2 (germline): DFQATT, SNEGSKA (reference sequence). The DNA read from the CDR3 is TGCAGTGCTAGAGGCGTATCCTACAATGAG. This encodes CSARGVSYNE. The full-length CDR3 reads as CSARGVSYNEQFF.

This clone was picked up a small number of times. Read data end 3 residues before the CDR3 end; the end is taken from the germline J gene. The chain joins TRBV5-1 to TRBJ2-1; D not certain. CDR3 length: 14 amino acids. Trimming took off 0 bases at V and 9 bases at J, with 13 bases between the two ends. The germline V gene has CDR1 SGHRS and CDR2 YFSETQ. The CDR3 loop is CASSLDSRHGEQFF. CDR3 DNA (partial): TGCGCCAGCAGCTTGGACTCACGCCACGGTGAG.

This clone came up many times. The sequence runs out 3 residues before the end of the CDR3; the remainder is reconstructed from the germline J gene. V gene TRBV6-2 or TRBV6-3 combines with J gene TRBJ1-5; TRBD1 might be the D (5 bases). The CDR3 runs to 15 residues. V gave up 6 bases and J gave up 2 bases, with 14 bases separating them. Germline V gene data show CDR1 as MNHEY and CDR2 as SVGEGT. CDR3 bases read: TGTGCCAGCAGCCCCCCAGGGCCGCGCAATCAGCCC. It encodes CASSPPGPRNQP. The whole CDR3 is CASSPPGPRNQPQHF.

Many counts were recorded for this clone. The read stops 3 residues short of the end of the CDR3; the missing end is completed from the germline J gene. The chain employs TRBV20-1 and TRBJ2-3; TRBD2 aligns across 10 bases. From germline, CDR1 is DFQATT and CDR2 SNEGSKA (reference sequence). With V trimmed by 3 bases and J by 0 bases, 9 bases remained unmatched. The CDR3 has 17 amino acids. CDR3 region: CSASKIAGGRSTDTQYF. The CDR3 DNA, read in part, is TGCAGTGCTAGTAAAATAGCGGGAGGCCGTAGCACAGATACG.

This clone was counted at least ten times. The read gets to within 3 residues of the CDR3 end, and the germline J gene fills in the rest. The chain combines TRBV5-4 with TRBJ2-1; 8 nucleotides agree with TRBD2. The germline V gene has CDR1 SGHNT and CDR2 YYREEE (reference sequence). After removal of 2 bases from V and 5 bases from J, the junction contained 6 bases not matched to a gene. This CDR3 is 15 amino acids long. The sequenced CDR3 bases are TGTGCCAGCAGCTTTCAAGTAGCGGGAAACAATGAG. Encoded protein: CASSFQVAGNNE. The entire CDR3 protein reads CASSFQVAGNNEQFF.

This clone was recorded at least ten times. The CDR3 end is not reached by the read, which stops 3 residues before it; the germline J gene fills it in. V is TRBV5-1 and J is TRBJ1-1; D is perhaps TRBD1 (6 bases). The V end was cut by 3 bases, the J end by 0 bases, with 12 bases between. This CDR3 region has 15 residues. The V gene's germline CDR1 is SGHRS and CDR2 YFSETQ. CDR3 in amino acids: CASSYRGQMNTEAFF. The CDR3 bases that were read are TGCGCCAGCAGCTATAGAGGACAGATGAACACTGAA. The full variable domain, in which reference TRBV5-1 and TRBJ1-1 provide the parts outside the CDR3, is KAGVTQTPRYLIKTRGQQVTLSCSPISGHRSVSWYQQTPGQGLQFLFEYFSETQRNKGNFPGRFSGRQFSNSRSEMNVSTLELGDSALYLCASSYRGQMNTEAFFGQGTRLTVV.